This TCR beta chain was recorded in a study of T cell responses to AZD1222 COVID-19 vaccine. Overall study: Pooled together were second doses at about 4 or about 12 weeks. Study-level findings and limits: It was only after the peak T cell response that any repertoires were sampled.

Germline V gene sequence: CDR1 LGHNA, CDR2 YNFKEQ. V lost 0 bases to trimming and J lost 5 bases, with 10 bases between them. This CDR3 region has 14 residues. This clone is a singleton in its sample. Its antigen is unknown. The assay was immunoSEQ multiplex PCR, and TCRdb's table has in-frame clones only and misses some. The sample includes approximately 150,000 clones, 85% to 90% of them seen just once. Sequencing used peripheral blood, obtained on day 0 of AZD1222 vaccination. This TCR was recovered from an adult in good health. The genes are TRBV4-2 and TRBJ2-5; tentative D call: TRBD1 (6 bases). CDR3 residues: CASSQEWTAETQYF. CDR3 bases: TGTGCCAGCAGCCAAGAATGGACAGCGGAGACCCAGTACTTC.